This is a list of T cell receptor beta chains from one sample in a study of CD8 T cells in Susac syndrome. TCRdb reprocessed the immunoSEQ multiplex PCR reads via MiXCR and lists one record per CDR3 protein. The sample includes roughly 70,000 distinct CDR3 sequences, 95% to 96% of them seen just once. Sequenced input: CD4+ T cells from PBMCs. The receptors originated from a human donor with multiple sclerosis. The conserved cysteine and the conserved F or W are not part of the CDR3 here. Some rows have no size entry. The others give once, few or many, or a class for an expanded clone.

TRBV12-3/TRBV12-4,-,14,TRBJ2-3,ASSLIGKQVADTQY
TRBV20-1,-,13,TRBJ2-7,SAFSGQGSSYEQY
TRBV5-6,once,11,TRBJ1-2,ASSFDRAPLYT
TRBV20-1,-,10,TRBJ1-3,SAREPGNTIY
TRBV19,few,11,TRBJ2-7,ASSTGTGVEQY
TRBV29-1,-,11,TRBJ2-1,SVGVRGGGEQF
TRBV27,-,14,TRBJ2-5,ASRKRLAGFQETQY
TRBV5-1,-,14,TRBJ2-3,ASSSPALRTTDTQY
TRBV7-2,once,12,TRBJ2-4,ASSHSGGGNIQY
TRBV20-1,-,12,TRBJ2-2,SAIARGLVGELF
TRBV5-4,once,12,TRBJ2-2,ASSAGQSTGELF
TRBV20-1,-,15,TRBJ2-2,SARDPARASITGELF
TRBV27,-,15,TRBJ2-5,ASSSLLRTELLETQY
TRBV11-1,few,12,TRBJ2-3,ASSYQRDTDTQY
TRBV20-1,-,10,TRBJ2-1,SRTSDYNEQF
TRBV12-3/TRBV12-4,-,13,TRBJ2-3,ASSSRRGGTDTQY
TRBV24-1,once,14,TRBJ2-1,ATSDLAGQGGNEQF
TRBV28,once,18,TRBJ2-6,ASSLGRWDTQSSGANVLT
TRBV29-1,-,11,TRBJ1-2,SVEGRGSDGYT
TRBV5-1,-,11,TRBJ2-7,ASSLEPVREQY
TRBV5-1,-,13,TRBJ2-3,ASSFEAGISDTQY
TRBV6-5,-,12,TRBJ1-2,ASSWDRNYFGYT
TRBV3-1,-,10,TRBJ1-1,ASSQGNTEAF
TRBV29-1,-,12,TRBJ2-1,SGRVGTQYNEQF
TRBV7-9,-,13,TRBJ2-3,ASSRTAGGTDTQY
TRBV15,-,13,TRBJ2-1,ATSRDLTGNREQF
TRBV6-2/TRBV6-3,-,10,TRBJ2-7,ASRAWRYEQY
TRBV28,-,11,TRBJ2-7,ASRTHPSYEQY
TRBV19,-,13,TRBJ1-5,ASRTDRGHNQPQH
TRBV4-3,-,14,TRBJ2-3,ASSQVLVGSTDTQY
TRBV7-9,-,10,TRBJ1-5,ASSLGVQPQH
TRBV19,-,12,TRBJ1-5,ASSQGLSNQPQH
TRBV4-1,-,12,TRBJ2-2,ASSTHGGTGELF
TRBV7-2,-,9,TRBJ2-1,ASSSGPQQF
TRBV12-3/TRBV12-4,-,12,TRBJ1-1,ASSFDRANTEAF
TRBV6-2/TRBV6-3,-,12,TRBJ1-1,ASSWGAMNTEAF
TRBV20-1,-,11,TRBJ2-7,SANEPTGDEQY